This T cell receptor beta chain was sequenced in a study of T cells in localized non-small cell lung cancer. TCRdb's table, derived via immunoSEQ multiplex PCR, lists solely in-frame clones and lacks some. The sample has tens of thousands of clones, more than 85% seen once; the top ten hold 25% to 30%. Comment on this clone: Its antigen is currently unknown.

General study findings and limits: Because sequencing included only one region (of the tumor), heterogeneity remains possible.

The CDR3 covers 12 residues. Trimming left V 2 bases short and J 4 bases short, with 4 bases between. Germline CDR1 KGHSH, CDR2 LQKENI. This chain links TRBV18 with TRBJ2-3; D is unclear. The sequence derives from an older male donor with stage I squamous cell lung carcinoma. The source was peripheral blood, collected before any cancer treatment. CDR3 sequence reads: CASSPEADTQYF. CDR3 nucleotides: TGTGCCAGCTCACCAGAGGCAGATACGCAGTATTTT.